Each of the 26 T cell receptor beta chains below was sequenced from the same sample in a study of OX40 agonist ivuxolimab in advanced cancers. The repertoire was sequenced with immunoSEQ multiplex PCR; TCRdb's copy has only in-frame clones and lacks some. The sample yields just under 20,000 clones, 74% seen once. The specimen was CD4+ or CD8+ T cells sorted from blood, collected in a trial of the OX40 agonist ivuxolimab. Receptors originate from an adult with an advanced solid tumor such as melanoma, head and neck, liver or kidney cancer.

As DNA, the CDR3 is TGTGCCAGTAGTGTCCGGCGGACCTCATCCTACGAGCAGTACTTC. Amino acid sequence: CASSVRRTSSYEQYF. The gene calls are TRBV19 and TRBJ2-7; no firm D call. Germline lookup yields CDR1 LNHDA and CDR2 SQIVND (reference sequence). The CDR3 runs to 15 residues. With 5 bases removed from V and 1 base from J, the gap between germline ends came to 15 bases.

The chain links TRBV7-9 to TRBJ2-7; no definite D call. This CDR3 contains 14 residues. Germline V lookup: CDR1 SEHNR, CDR2 FQNEAQ (reference sequence). V shed 1 base and J shed 0 bases, with 7 bases lying between them. CDR3 protein: CASSLESASYEQYF. The DNA for the CDR3 is TGTGCCAGCAGCTTAGAGTCAGCCTCCTACGAGCAGTACTTC.

The chain couples TRBV28 to TRBJ2-7; no definite D call. V lost 5 bases and J 2 bases, leaving 7 bases between the germline ends. In germline, CDR1 is MDHEN, CDR2 SYDVKM. This CDR3 contains 12 residues. CDR3 residues: CASSPNAYEQYF. CDR3 nucleotides: TGTGCCAGCAGTCCCAATGCCTACGAGCAGTACTTC.

The V and J genes are TRBV6-5 and TRBJ1-2; D is unclear. Germline CDR1 reads MNHEY; CDR2 reads SVGAGI. The germline V and J ends were trimmed by 2 bases and 2 bases, with 12 bases remaining between them. The CDR3 runs 15 residues. CDR3 nucleotides: TGTGCCAGCAGTTACACCCCCCGAGAGAACTATGGCTACACCTTC. The encoded protein is CASSYTPRENYGYTF.

V is TRBV5-6 and J is TRBJ1-3; D is unresolved. Germline V gene lookup returns CDR1 SGHDT and CDR2 YYEEEE. The length of the CDR3 is 19 residues. Trimming removed 4 bases from V and 0 bases from J, with 23 bases in between. CDR3 protein: CASSQIMTSPRYSGNTIYF. CDR3 bases: TGTGCCAGCAGCCAAATAATGACAAGTCCTCGATACTCTGGAAACACCATATATTTT. Full variable domain (rest looked up from reference TRBV5-6 and TRBJ1-3): DAGVTQSPTHLIKTRGQQVTLRCSPKSGHDTVSWYQQALGQGPQFIFQYYEEEERQRGNFPDRFSGHQFPNYSSELNVNALLLGDSALYLCASSQIMTSPRYSGNTIYFGEGSWLTVV.

The J gene is TRBJ2-3, the V gene TRBV7-9, with 8 bases fitting TRBD2. V lost 0 bases, J lost 1 base, and 3 bases stayed unmatched. The CDR3 contains 16 residues. Looked up from germline, CDR1 is SEHNR and CDR2 is FQNEAQ (reference sequence). As DNA, the CDR3 is TGTGCCAGCAGCTTAGCGGGGCGGGGGGGCACAGATACGCAGTATTTT. It translates to CASSLAGRGGTDTQYF.

J is TRBJ1-5 and V is TRBV7-8, with a weak D call TRBD1 (5 bases). Trimming left V 5 bases short and J 6 bases short, with 11 bases between. Germline-derived CDR1 and CDR2 are SGHVS and FQNEAQ. The CDR3 is 13 amino acids. The CDR3: CASSTKGVQPQHF. CDR3 coding DNA: TGTGCCAGCAGCACCAAAGGGGTTCAGCCCCAGCATTTT.

The chain carries TRBV7-9 and TRBJ2-2, with D uncertain. This CDR3 has 12 residues. The V end lost 5 bases, the J end lost 7 bases, and 8 bases lay between the germline ends. Germline V gives CDR1 SEHNR, CDR2 FQNEAQ (reference sequence). CDR3 sequence (DNA): TGTGCCAGCAGCCCTCAGGTCGGGGAGCTGTTTTTT. Protein product: CASSPQVGELFF.

This chain links TRBV5-6 with TRBJ2-2; 10 nucleotides agree with TRBD2. V lost 4 bases and J lost 4; bases outside the gene matches: 7. This CDR3 contains 16 residues. Germline CDR1 SGHDT, CDR2 YYEEEE. The CDR3 DNA reads TGTGCCAGCAGCCTAGGGAGCGGGAGGGCCACCGGGGAGCTGTTTTTT. It encodes CASSLGSGRATGELFF. The complete variable domain, with remaining parts taken from reference TRBV5-6 and TRBJ2-2, reads DAGVTQSPTHLIKTRGQQVTLRCSPKSGHDTVSWYQQALGQGPQFIFQYYEEEERQRGNFPDRFSGHQFPNYSSELNVNALLLGDSALYLCASSLGSGRATGELFFGEGSRLTVL.

V is TRBV7-8 and J is TRBJ1-3, with D hard to call. The V and J ends lost 1 base and 4 bases respectively, with 8 bases between them. Looked up from germline, CDR1 is SGHVS and CDR2 is FQNEAQ. There are 14 residues in the CDR3. As DNA, the CDR3 is TGTGCCAGCAGCTTAGATAGTACGGGAAACACCATATATTTT. As protein: CASSLDSTGNTIYF.

The chain combines TRBV9 with TRBJ2-1, with D unresolved. V was trimmed by 0 bases and J by 3 bases, leaving 7 bases between them. CDR3 length: 14 amino acids. Germline CDR1 reads SGDLS; CDR2 reads YYNGEE. Here the CDR3 reads CASSVVGSYNEQFF. CDR3 coding DNA: TGTGCCAGCAGCGTAGTCGGCAGCTACAATGAGCAGTTCTTC.

This clone was counted a few times. For the CDR3, the DNA is TGTGCCAGCAGCTTGGACAGGGATAACTATGGCTACACCTTC. As protein: CASSLDRDNYGYTF. This rearrangement joins TRBV7-9 to TRBJ1-2; 8 positions agree with TRBD1. J was trimmed by 1 base and V by 3 bases; bases with no gene match: 1. Germline CDR1 and CDR2: SEHNR and FQNEAQ (reference sequence). This CDR3 is 14 amino acids long.

This clone was observed a handful of times. CDR3 nucleotides: TGCGCCAGCAGCCAAGTTTCTGGAAACACCATATATTTT. This gives the protein CASSQVSGNTIYF. This chain uses TRBV4-1 with TRBJ1-3; no firm D call. The germline V gene has CDR1 MGHRA and CDR2 YSYEKL. The CDR3 runs 13 residues. V was cut by 1 base and J by 1 base, with 2 bases left in between.

This clone is labeled as medium-sized. The rearrangement links TRBV5-1 to TRBJ1-4; weak D call: TRBD1 (5 bases). V was trimmed by 0 bases and J by 7 bases, leaving 19 bases between them. The CDR3 is 17 amino acids. Germline values: CDR1 SGHRS, CDR2 YFSETQ. CDR3 sequence reads: CASSLAGRLDWGEKLFF. CDR3 DNA: TGCGCCAGCAGCTTGGCGGGACGGCTAGACTGGGGTGAAAAACTGTTTTTT. Combining the CDR3 with reference TRBV5-1 and TRBJ1-4 gives the whole variable domain KAGVTQTPRYLIKTRGQQVTLSCSPISGHRSVSWYQQTPGQGLQFLFEYFSETQRNKGNFPGRFSGRQFSNSRSEMNVSTLELGDSALYLCASSLAGRLDWGEKLFFGSGTQLSVL.

The rearrangement uses TRBV28 and TRBJ1-1, with D hard to call. The CDR3 totals 13 residues. Trimming took off 8 bases at V and 5 bases at J, with 15 bases between the two ends. Germline V gives CDR1 MDHEN, CDR2 SYDVKM. The CDR3 loop reads CASPGRVRTEAFF. Written as DNA, the CDR3 is TGTGCCAGCCCCGGGAGGGTGAGAACTGAAGCTTTCTTT.

In its sample, this clone was seen once. The chain is built from TRBV5-5 and TRBJ1-4; 9 bases align to TRBD1. Germline CDR1 and CDR2: SGHKS and YYEKEE (reference sequence). This CDR3 contains 17 residues. J gave up 6 bases and V 0 bases, and 9 bases lay outside the gene matches. CDR3 residues: CASSLATGGAGDEKLFF. The DNA of the CDR3 is TGTGCCAGCAGCTTGGCAACAGGGGGCGCGGGAGATGAAAAACTGTTTTTT.

The gene calls are TRBV11-2 and TRBJ2-1, with 7 nucleotides matching TRBD2. The germline gives CDR1 SGHAT, CDR2 FQNNGV. The V segment lost 4 bases and the J segment 7 bases; nucleotides outside the gene matches: 1. The CDR3 sequence is 12 residues long. CDR3 sequence reads: CASSYGGNEQFF. CDR3 DNA: TGTGCCAGCAGCTACGGGGGGAATGAGCAGTTCTTC.

This chain connects TRBV15 to TRBJ2-3; D is ambiguous. This CDR3 contains 15 residues. Per germline, CDR1 LNHNV and CDR2 YYDKDF (reference sequence). V was pared by 0 bases and J by 0 bases, with 7 bases between. CDR3 in DNA: TGTGCCACCAGCAGAGAGTGGGGAAGCACAGATACGCAGTATTTT. Its protein product is CATSREWGSTDTQYF.

The chain combines TRBV7-8 with TRBJ1-1, with D hard to call. CDR3 size: 13 residues. Germline V gene lookup returns CDR1 SGHVS and CDR2 FQNEAQ. The germline V and J ends were trimmed by 5 bases and 2 bases, with 9 bases remaining between them. Written as DNA, the CDR3 is TGTGCCAGCAGCCGGGTATTAAACACTGAAGCTTTCTTT. This codes for CASSRVLNTEAFF.

The V call is TRBV5-1, the J call TRBJ2-3; D tentatively reads TRBD1 or TRBD2 (5 bases each). Germline CDR1 is SGHRS and CDR2 is YFSETQ. The CDR3 length is 18 residues. The ends were cut back, 2 bases at V and 2 bases at J, with 21 bases in the middle. The chain's CDR3 is CASSFVPLAGKVTDTQYF. The DNA for the CDR3 is TGCGCCAGCAGCTTTGTCCCTCTAGCAGGGAAAGTCACAGATACGCAGTATTTT.

This clone was counted at least ten times. The gene calls are TRBV9 and TRBJ1-1; D remains unclear. This CDR3 spans 16 amino acids. Trimming stripped 0 bases from V and 2 bases from J, with 14 bases between. Looked up from germline, CDR1 is SGDLS and CDR2 is YYNGEE. The CDR3: CASSVAGGLSNTEAFF. CDR3 sequence (DNA): TGTGCCAGCAGCGTAGCTGGAGGACTCAGCAACACTGAAGCTTTCTTT.

This chain joins TRBV7-9 and TRBJ2-7; D may be TRBD1 or TRBD2 (5 bases each). The germline gives CDR1 SEHNR, CDR2 FQNEAQ (reference sequence). V lost 5 bases to trimming and J lost 5 bases, with 16 bases between them. The CDR3 sequence is 14 residues long. The CDR3 loop is CASSPPGRIDEQYF. The DNA of the CDR3 is TGTGCCAGCAGCCCCCCAGGGAGAATCGACGAGCAGTACTTC.

By share, this clone counts as medium-sized (0.01 to 0.1%). The chain has TRBV6-6 and TRBJ1-1, with 7 nucleotides matching TRBD1. The trim removed 4 bases at V and 2 bases at J, leaving 7 bases unmatched. The CDR3 has 15 amino acids. CDR1 is MNHNY, CDR2 SVGAGI, per germline (reference sequence). CDR3 sequence reads: CASSSAGTANTEAFF. As DNA, the CDR3 is TGTGCCAGCAGTTCAGCCGGGACAGCCAACACTGAAGCTTTCTTT.

Judged by abundance, this clone is medium-sized. The chain links TRBV28 to TRBJ1-5, with no clear D. Deletions cut 2 bases from V and 1 base from J, with 12 bases between. CDR1 is MDHEN and CDR2 is SYDVKM in the germline V gene. The CDR3 is 16 residues long. CDR3 region: CASSLKAEGSNQPQHF. In nucleotides, the CDR3 is TGTGCCAGCAGTTTAAAAGCCGAGGGCAGCAATCAGCCCCAGCATTTT.

J is TRBJ2-7 and V is TRBV27; D may be TRBD1 (5 bases). The CDR3 totals 12 residues. With 4 bases removed from V and 3 bases from J, the gap between germline ends came to 7 bases. Germline CDR1 and CDR2: MNHEY and SMNVEV (reference sequence). In DNA form, the CDR3 reads TGTGCCAGCAGTTCCACAGGCTACGAGCAGTACTTC. As protein: CASSSTGYEQYF.

This chain uses TRBV27 with TRBJ2-2; unclear D gene. V lost 3 bases to trimming and J lost 4 bases, with 3 bases between them. In germline, CDR1 is MNHEY, CDR2 SMNVEV (reference sequence). The length of the CDR3 is 12 residues. CDR3 region: CASSFITGELFF. The CDR3 bases are TGTGCCAGCAGTTTCATCACCGGGGAGCTGTTTTTT.